The 11 T cell receptor beta chains below were found in one sample sequenced in a study of cytomegalovirus exposure and HLA in healthy donors. The study ran its PCR with 60 Vbeta and 13 Jbeta primers. The protocol was immunoSEQ multiplex PCR, while the TCRdb copy is restricted to in-frame clones and leaves out a portion. The table has about 140,000 clones, 72% seen once; the top ten hold roughly 2.1%. Specimen: PBMCs. Source of these receptors: a man aged 40-50 years in good health and CMV-seronegative.

This clone has a single count. This chain's CDR3 is CAWSVGSGTQETQYF. The CDR3 DNA follows: TGTGCCTGGAGTGTCGGGTCAGGGACACAAGAGACCCAGTACTTC. This sequence joins TRBV30 and TRBJ2-5; tentative D call: TRBD1 (6 bases). V dropped 0 bases and J dropped 2 bases, with 13 bases sitting between them. There are 15 residues in the CDR3. The germline V gene has CDR1 GTSNPN and CDR2 SVGIG (reference sequence).

This clone appeared once. The CDR3 DNA reads TGTGCCAGCAGCCCGGGACAGCTAGACACTGAAGCTTTCTTT. Encoded protein: CASSPGQLDTEAFF. J is TRBJ1-1 and V is TRBV5-6; 7 bases agree with TRBD1. Germline CDR1 SGHDT, CDR2 YYEEEE. This CDR3 has 14 amino acids. V lost 4 bases, J lost 3 bases, and 6 bases stayed unmatched.

This chain links TRBV2 with TRBJ2-5, with 8 bases aligning to TRBD1. V gave up 6 bases and J gave up 4 bases; unmatched junction bases: 10. The CDR3 has 15 residues. Per the germline V gene, CDR1 is SNHLY and CDR2 is FYNNEI. CDR3 sequence reads: CASRSSRGRGETQYF. CDR3 coding DNA: TGTGCCAGCAGGTCAAGCAGGGGGCGCGGAGAGACCCAGTACTTC.

This chain links TRBV6-5 with TRBJ1-2; TRBD1 matches at 7 bases. V was pared by 0 bases and J by 7 bases, with 5 bases of the junction left unmatched. Germline values: CDR1 MNHEY, CDR2 SVGAGI. CDR3 length: 14 amino acids. Here the CDR3 reads CASSYSDRSGGYTF. The CDR3 DNA reads TGTGCCAGCAGTTACTCGGACAGGTCGGGTGGCTACACCTTC.

The rearrangement links TRBV7-9 to TRBJ2-2; D unresolved. This CDR3 is built from 16 residues. CDR1 and CDR2 from the germline V gene are SEHNR and FQNEAQ (reference sequence). Trimming took 2 bases from V and 7 from J, leaving 17 bases between them. For the CDR3, the DNA is TGTGCCAGCAGCTTACGTGGCGGTCGAGTCCACGGGGAGCTGTTTTTT. Translated, it gives CASSLRGGRVHGELFF.

This clone was detected a few times. This chain connects TRBV5-6 to TRBJ1-5, with a possible D match to TRBD1 (6 bases). The V gene lost 1 base and the J gene lost 6 bases, with 11 bases spanning the gap. CDR1 SGHDT and CDR2 YYEEEE come from the germline V gene. CDR3 size: 14 residues. The CDR3 region is CASSLSDRPQPQHF. CDR3 coding DNA: TGTGCCAGCAGCTTGTCGGACAGACCTCAGCCCCAGCATTTT. The entire variable domain, with the rest obtained from reference TRBV5-6 and TRBJ1-5, is as follows: DAGVTQSPTHLIKTRGQQVTLRCSPKSGHDTVSWYQQALGQGPQFIFQYYEEEERQRGNFPDRFSGHQFPNYSSELNVNALLLGDSALYLCASSLSDRPQPQHFGDGTRLSIL.

J is TRBJ2-1 and V is TRBV7-2; TRBD2 matches 8 bases. Trimming at V came to 2 bases and at J to 5 bases, leaving 11 bases not matched to a gene. In germline, CDR1 is SGHTA, CDR2 FQGNSA. The CDR3 is 17 amino acids. The CDR3 loop is CASSLRFRVSGDNEQFF. CDR3 bases: TGTGCCAGCAGCTTAAGGTTCCGCGTTAGCGGGGACAATGAGCAGTTCTTC.

V gene TRBV19 combines with J gene TRBJ1-2; D may be TRBD1 (5 bases). Trimming stripped 6 bases from V and 6 bases from J, with 17 bases between. CDR1 and CDR2 from the germline V gene are LNHDA and SQIVND (reference sequence). The CDR3 runs to 14 residues. The CDR3: CASRAGIGADGYTF. For the CDR3, the DNA is TGTGCCAGTAGGGCCGGTATAGGGGCTGATGGCTACACCTTC.

This sequence joins TRBV10-1 and TRBJ1-5, with D possibly TRBD1 on 5 matching bases. The V end was cut by 6 bases, the J end by 7 bases, with 22 bases between. CDR3 size: 16 residues. The germline CDR1 and CDR2 sequences are WNHNN and SYGVQD (reference sequence). CDR3 coding DNA: TGCGCCAGCAGGGATCGCTGGGACTTCCAGGGACAGCCCCAGCATTTT. Translation: CASRDRWDFQGQPQHF.

This clone has more than one count but fewer than ten. The chain is built from TRBV29-1 and TRBJ1-1; D not certain. Germline CDR1 is SQVTM and CDR2 is ANQGSEA. Trimming removed 3 bases at V and 4 bases at J, with 15 bases between. The CDR3 consists of 14 residues. The CDR3 loop is CSVDSAGVGTEAFF. The CDR3 bases are TGCAGCGTTGACTCAGCAGGCGTGGGCACTGAAGCTTTCTTT.

The V gene is TRBV19, the J gene TRBJ2-7, with D maybe TRBD1 (6 bases). The CDR3 contains 15 residues. Germline V lookup: CDR1 LNHDA, CDR2 SQIVND (reference sequence). The ends were cut back, 3 bases at V and 3 bases at J, with 15 bases in the middle. The DNA of the CDR3 is TGTGCCAGTAGTATGGCTGGCAGGGGCGACTACGAGCAGTACTTC. As protein: CASSMAGRGDYEQYF.